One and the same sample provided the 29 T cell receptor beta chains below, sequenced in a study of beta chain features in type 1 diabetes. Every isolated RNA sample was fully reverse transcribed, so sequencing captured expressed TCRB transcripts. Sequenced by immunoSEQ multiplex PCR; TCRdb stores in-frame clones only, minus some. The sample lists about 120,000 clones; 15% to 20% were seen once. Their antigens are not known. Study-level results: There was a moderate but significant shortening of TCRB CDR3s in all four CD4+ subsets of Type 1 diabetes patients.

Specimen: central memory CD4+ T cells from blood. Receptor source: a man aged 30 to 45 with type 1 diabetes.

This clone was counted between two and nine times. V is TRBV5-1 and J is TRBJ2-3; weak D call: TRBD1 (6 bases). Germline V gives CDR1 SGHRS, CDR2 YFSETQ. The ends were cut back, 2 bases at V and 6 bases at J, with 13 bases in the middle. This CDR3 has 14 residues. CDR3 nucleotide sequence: TGCGCCAGCAGCTTTACAGGGACGGGTGATACGCAGTATTTT. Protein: CASSFTGTGDTQYF.

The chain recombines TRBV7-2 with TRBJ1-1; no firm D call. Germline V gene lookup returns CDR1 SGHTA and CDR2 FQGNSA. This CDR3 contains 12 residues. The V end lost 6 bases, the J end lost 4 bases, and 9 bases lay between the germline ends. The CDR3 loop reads CASRLIGTEAFF. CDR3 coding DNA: TGTGCCAGCAGACTCATAGGCACTGAAGCTTTCTTT.

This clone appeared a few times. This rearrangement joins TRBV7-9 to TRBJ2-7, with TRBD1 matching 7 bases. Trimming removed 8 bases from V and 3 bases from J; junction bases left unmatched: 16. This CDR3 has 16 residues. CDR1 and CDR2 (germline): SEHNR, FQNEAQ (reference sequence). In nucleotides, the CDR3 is TGTGCCAGCCGGTTCCTCCCAGGGGGAACAGACTACGAGCAGTACTTC. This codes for CASRFLPGGTDYEQYF.

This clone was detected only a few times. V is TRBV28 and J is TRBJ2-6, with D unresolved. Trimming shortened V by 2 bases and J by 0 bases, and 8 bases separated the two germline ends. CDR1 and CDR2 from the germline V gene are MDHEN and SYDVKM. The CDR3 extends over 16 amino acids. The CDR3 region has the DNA TGTGCCAGCAGTTTACCCACCAGCTCTGGGGCCAACGTCCTGACTTTC. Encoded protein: CASSLPTSSGANVLTF.

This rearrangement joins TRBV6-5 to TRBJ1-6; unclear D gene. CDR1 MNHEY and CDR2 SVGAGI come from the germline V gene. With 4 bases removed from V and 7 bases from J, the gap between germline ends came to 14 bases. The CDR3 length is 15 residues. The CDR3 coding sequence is TGTGCCAGCAGTTTGTCCTTTTTCGGCAATTCACCCCTCCACTTT. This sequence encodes CASSLSFFGNSPLHF.

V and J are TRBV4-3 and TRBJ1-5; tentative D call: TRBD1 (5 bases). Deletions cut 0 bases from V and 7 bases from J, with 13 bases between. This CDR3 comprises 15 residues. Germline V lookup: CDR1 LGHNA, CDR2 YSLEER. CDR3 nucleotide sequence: TGCGCCAGCAGCCAAGATTATCAGGGCGGGCAGCCCCAGCATTTT. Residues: CASSQDYQGGQPQHF.

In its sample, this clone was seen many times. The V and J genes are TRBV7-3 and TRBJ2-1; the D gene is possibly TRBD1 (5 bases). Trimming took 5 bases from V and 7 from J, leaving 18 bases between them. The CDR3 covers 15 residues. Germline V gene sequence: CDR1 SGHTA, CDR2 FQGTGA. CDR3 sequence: CASSPNQQGANEQFF. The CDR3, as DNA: TGTGCCAGCAGCCCAAATCAGCAAGGGGCGAATGAGCAGTTCTTC. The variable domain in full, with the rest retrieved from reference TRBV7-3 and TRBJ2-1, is GAGVSQTPSNKVTEKGKYVELRCDPISGHTALYWYRQSLGQGPEFLIYFQGTGAADDSGLPNDRFFAVRPEGSVSTLKIQRTERGDSAVYLCASSPNQQGANEQFFGPGTRLTVL.

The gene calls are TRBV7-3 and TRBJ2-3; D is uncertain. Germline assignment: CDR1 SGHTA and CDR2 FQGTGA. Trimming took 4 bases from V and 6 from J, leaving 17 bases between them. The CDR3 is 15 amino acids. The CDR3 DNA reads TGTGCCAGCAGCTCCCGACTGGGCAAAGGCGATACGCAGTATTTT. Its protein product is CASSSRLGKGDTQYF.

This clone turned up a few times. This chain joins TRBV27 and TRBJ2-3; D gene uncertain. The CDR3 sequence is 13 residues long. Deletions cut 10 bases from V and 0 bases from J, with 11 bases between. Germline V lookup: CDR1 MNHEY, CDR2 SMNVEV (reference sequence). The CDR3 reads CAIRQSSTDTQYF. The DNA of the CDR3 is TGTGCCATCCGGCAATCTAGCACAGATACGCAGTATTTT.

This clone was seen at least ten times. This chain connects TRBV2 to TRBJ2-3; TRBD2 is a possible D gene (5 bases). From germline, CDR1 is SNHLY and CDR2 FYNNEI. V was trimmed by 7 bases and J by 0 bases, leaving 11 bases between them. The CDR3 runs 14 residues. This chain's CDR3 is CASTPGLSTDTQYF. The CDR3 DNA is TGTGCCAGCACCCCAGGACTCAGCACAGATACGCAGTATTTT.

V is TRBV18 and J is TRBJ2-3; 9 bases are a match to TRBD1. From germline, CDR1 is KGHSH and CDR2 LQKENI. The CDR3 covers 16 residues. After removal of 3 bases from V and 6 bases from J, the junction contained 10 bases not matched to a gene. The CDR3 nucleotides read TGTGCCAGCTCACCCATGGGAACAGGGGGCTCCGATACGCAGTATTTT. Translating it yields CASSPMGTGGSDTQYF.

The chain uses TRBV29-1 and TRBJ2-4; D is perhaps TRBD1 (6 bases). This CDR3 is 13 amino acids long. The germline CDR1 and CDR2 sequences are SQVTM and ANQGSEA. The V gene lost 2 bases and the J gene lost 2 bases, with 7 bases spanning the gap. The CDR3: CSVEQGPKNIQYF. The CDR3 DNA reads TGCAGCGTTGAACAGGGGCCCAAAAACATTCAGTACTTC.

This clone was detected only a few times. The CDR3, as DNA: TGTGCCAGCCTGACCGGGACAGGGGATATCGGGGAGCTGTTTTTT. It specifies CASLTGTGDIGELFF. This chain joins TRBV28 and TRBJ2-2; 10 bases match TRBD1. The J segment lost 7 bases and the V segment lost 8 bases, leaving 10 bases of the junction unmatched. CDR3 length: 15 residues. Germline CDR1 reads MDHEN; CDR2 reads SYDVKM.

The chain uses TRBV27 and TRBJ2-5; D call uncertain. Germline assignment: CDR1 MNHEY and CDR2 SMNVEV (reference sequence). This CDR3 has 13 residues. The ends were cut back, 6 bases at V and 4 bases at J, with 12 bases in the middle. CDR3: CASSQRVRETQYF. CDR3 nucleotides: TGTGCCAGCAGCCAAAGGGTCCGAGAGACCCAGTACTTC.

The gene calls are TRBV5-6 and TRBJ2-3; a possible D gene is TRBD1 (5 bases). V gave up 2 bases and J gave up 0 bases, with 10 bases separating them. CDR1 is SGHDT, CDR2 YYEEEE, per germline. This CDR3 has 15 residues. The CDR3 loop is CASSFQTGSTDTQYF. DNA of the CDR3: TGTGCCAGCAGCTTCCAAACAGGAAGCACAGATACGCAGTATTTT.

The CDR3, as DNA: TGCGCCAGCAGCCAAGAGGCGATCGGCCATGGCTACACCTTC. Translated: CASSQEAIGHGYTF. The chain couples TRBV4-3 to TRBJ1-2; D gene unclear. CDR1 is LGHNA and CDR2 is YSLEER in the germline V gene. V lost 0 bases and J lost 6, with 11 bases in between. The CDR3 length is 14 residues.

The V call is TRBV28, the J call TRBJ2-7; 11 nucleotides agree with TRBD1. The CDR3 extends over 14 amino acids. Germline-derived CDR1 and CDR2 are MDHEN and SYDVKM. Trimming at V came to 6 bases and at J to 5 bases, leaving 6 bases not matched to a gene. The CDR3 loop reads CASRSPGQGDEQYF. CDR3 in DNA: TGTGCCAGCAGGTCCCCGGGACAGGGGGACGAGCAGTACTTC.

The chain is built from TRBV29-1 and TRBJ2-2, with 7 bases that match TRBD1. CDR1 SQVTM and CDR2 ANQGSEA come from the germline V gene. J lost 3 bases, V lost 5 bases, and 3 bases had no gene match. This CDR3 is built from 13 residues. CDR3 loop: CSVLGQYTGELFF. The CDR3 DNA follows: TGCAGCGTTTTGGGACAGTACACCGGGGAGCTGTTTTTT.

This chain's CDR3 is CASSYTTGYEQYF. CDR3 sequence (DNA): TGTGCCAGCAGTTACACGACAGGGTACGAGCAGTACTTC. V is TRBV6-5 and J is TRBJ2-7, with 7 bases matching TRBD1. CDR3 length: 13 residues. The germline V gene has CDR1 MNHEY and CDR2 SVGAGI. Trimming took 2 bases from V and 4 from J; bases not matched to a gene: 2.

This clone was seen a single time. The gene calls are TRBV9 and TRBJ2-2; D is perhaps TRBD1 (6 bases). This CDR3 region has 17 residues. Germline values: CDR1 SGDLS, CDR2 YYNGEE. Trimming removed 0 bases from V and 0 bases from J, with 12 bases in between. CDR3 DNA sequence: TGTGCCAGCAGCGTAGTTTCGGGGACAACGAACACCGGGGAGCTGTTTTTT. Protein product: CASSVVSGTTNTGELFF.

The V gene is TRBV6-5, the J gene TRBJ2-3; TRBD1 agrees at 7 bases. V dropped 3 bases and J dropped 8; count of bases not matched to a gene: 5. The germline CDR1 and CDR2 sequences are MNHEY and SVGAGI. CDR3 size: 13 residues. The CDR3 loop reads CASSYDRAGTQYF. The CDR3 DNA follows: TGTGCCAGCAGTTATGACAGGGCTGGTACGCAGTATTTT.

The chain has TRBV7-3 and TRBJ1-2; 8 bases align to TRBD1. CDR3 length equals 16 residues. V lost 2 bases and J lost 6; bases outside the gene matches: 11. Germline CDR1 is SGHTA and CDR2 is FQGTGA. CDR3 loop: CASSLDRGQGRHGYTF. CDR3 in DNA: TGTGCCAGCAGCTTAGACCGTGGACAGGGCCGGCATGGCTACACCTTC. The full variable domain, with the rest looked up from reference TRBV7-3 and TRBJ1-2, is GAGVSQTPSNKVTEKGKYVELRCDPISGHTALYWYRQSLGQGPEFLIYFQGTGAADDSGLPNDRFFAVRPEGSVSTLKIQRTERGDSAVYLCASSLDRGQGRHGYTFGSGTRLTVV.

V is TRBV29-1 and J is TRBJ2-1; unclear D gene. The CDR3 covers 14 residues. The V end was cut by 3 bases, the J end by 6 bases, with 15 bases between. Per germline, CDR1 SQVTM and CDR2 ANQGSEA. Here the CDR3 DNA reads TGCAGCGTTGATCAATGGAAGGACGGCAATGAGCAGTTCTTC. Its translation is CSVDQWKDGNEQFF.

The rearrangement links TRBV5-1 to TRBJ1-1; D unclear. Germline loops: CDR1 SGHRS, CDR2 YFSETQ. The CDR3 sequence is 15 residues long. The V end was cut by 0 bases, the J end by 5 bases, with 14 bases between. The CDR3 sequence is CASSLGSGSETEAFF. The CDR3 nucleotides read TGCGCCAGCAGCTTGGGGAGCGGATCGGAGACTGAAGCTTTCTTT.

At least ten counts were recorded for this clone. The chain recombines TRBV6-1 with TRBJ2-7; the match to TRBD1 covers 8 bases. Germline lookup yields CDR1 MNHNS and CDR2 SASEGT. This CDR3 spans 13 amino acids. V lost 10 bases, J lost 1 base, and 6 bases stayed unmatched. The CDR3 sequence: CATTTGESYEQYF. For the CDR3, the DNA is TGTGCCACCACGACAGGGGAATCCTACGAGCAGTACTTC.

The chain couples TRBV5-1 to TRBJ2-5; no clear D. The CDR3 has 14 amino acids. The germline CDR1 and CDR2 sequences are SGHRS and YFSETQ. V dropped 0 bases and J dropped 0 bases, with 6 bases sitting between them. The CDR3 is CASSLGQDQETQYF. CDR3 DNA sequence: TGCGCCAGCAGCTTGGGGCAGGACCAAGAGACCCAGTACTTC.

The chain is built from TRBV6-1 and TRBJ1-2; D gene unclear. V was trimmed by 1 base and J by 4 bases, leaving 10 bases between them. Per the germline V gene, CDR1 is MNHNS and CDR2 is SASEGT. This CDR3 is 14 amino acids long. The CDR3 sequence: CASSEVLYSYGYTF. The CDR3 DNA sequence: TGTGCCAGCAGTGAAGTACTATACAGCTATGGCTACACCTTC.

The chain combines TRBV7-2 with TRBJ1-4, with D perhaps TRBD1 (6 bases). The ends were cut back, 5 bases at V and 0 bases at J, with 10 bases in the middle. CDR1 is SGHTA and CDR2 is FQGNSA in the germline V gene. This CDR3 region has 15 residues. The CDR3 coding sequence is TGTGCCAGCAGCACCCGGACAGCAACTAATGAAAAACTGTTTTTT. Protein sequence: CASSTRTATNEKLFF.

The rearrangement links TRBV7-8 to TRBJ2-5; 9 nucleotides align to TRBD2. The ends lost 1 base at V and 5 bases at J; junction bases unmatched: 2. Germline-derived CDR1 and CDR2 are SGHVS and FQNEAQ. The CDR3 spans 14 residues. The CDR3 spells CASSLGLAGETQYF. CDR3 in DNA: TGTGCCAGCAGCTTAGGGCTAGCGGGGGAGACCCAGTACTTC.